This T cell receptor (beta chain) was recovered during a study of OX40 agonist ivuxolimab in advanced cancers. The wider study: All patients had ivuxolimab intravenously every 2 weeks at 0.01 to 10 mg/kg. Study results and caveats: Clones of CD4+ and CD8+ blood T cells grew by week 6 at doses of 0.1 to 3.0 mg/kg. The authors did not determine the antigen specificity of the expanded peripheral T cells.

Clones were read by immunoSEQ multiplex PCR, and TCRdb kept only the in-frame ones, dropping some. Of 57,000 or so clones listed, about 89% were seen once; the top ten hold 14% to 15%. Autoimmune disease history or systemic immunosuppression was exclusionary. The V end was cut by 3 bases, the J end by 5 bases, with 19 bases between. The CDR3 loop spans 16 amino acids. The germline CDR1 and CDR2 sequences are WSHSY and SAAADI. In regard to this clone: Its antigen remains unknown.

V gene TRBV10-2 combines with J gene TRBJ1-2; possible D gene TRBD1, 5 bases. Sample: CD4+ or CD8+ T cells sorted from blood, taken in a trial of the OX40 agonist ivuxolimab. This TCR was recovered from an adult with an advanced solid tumor such as melanoma, head and neck, liver or kidney cancer. CDR3 sequence (DNA): TGCGCCAGCAGTGAATTGACAGCCTCGCCTGAATATGGCTACACCTTC. Its protein is CASSELTASPEYGYTF.